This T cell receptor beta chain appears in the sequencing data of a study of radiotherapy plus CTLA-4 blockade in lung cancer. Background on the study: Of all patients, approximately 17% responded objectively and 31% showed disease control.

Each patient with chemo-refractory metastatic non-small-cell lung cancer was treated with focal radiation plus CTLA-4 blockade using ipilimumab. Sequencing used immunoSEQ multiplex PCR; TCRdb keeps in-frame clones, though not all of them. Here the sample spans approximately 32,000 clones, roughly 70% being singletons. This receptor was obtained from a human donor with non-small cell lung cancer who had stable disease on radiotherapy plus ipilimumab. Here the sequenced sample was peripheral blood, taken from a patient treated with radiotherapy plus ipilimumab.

The CDR3 protein is CASRVSTDTQYF. The CDR3 bases are TGCGCCAGCAGAGTTAGCACAGATACGCAGTATTTT. V is TRBV5-1 and J is TRBJ2-3; no clear D. Trimming pared 5 bases from V and 0 bases from J, leaving 4 bases between. Germline CDR1 is SGHRS and CDR2 is YFSETQ. This CDR3 is built from 12 residues.